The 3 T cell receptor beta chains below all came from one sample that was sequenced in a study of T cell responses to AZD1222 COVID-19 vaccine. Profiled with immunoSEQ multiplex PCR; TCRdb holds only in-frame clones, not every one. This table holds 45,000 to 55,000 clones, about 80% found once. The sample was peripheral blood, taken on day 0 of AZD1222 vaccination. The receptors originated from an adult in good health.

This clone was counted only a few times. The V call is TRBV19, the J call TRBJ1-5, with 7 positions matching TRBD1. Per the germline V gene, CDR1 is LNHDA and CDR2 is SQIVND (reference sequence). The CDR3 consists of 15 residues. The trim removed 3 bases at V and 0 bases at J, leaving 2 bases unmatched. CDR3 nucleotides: TGTGCCAGTAGTATGACAGGGCGTAGCAATCAGCCCCAGCATTTT. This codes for CASSMTGRSNQPQHF.

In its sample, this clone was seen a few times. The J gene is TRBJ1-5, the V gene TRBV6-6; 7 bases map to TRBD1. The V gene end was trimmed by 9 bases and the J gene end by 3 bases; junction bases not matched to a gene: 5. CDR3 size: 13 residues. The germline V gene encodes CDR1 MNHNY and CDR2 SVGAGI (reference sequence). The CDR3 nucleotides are TGTGCCAGTGGACAGGTAGACAATCAGCCCCAGCATTTT. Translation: CASGQVDNQPQHF.

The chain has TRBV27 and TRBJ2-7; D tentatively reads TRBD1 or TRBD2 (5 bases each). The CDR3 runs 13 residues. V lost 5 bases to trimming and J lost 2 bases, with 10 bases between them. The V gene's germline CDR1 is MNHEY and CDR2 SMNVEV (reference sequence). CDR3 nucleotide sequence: TGTGCCAGCAGTGGGGGACCTGCCTACGAGCAGTACTTC. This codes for CASSGGPAYEQYF.